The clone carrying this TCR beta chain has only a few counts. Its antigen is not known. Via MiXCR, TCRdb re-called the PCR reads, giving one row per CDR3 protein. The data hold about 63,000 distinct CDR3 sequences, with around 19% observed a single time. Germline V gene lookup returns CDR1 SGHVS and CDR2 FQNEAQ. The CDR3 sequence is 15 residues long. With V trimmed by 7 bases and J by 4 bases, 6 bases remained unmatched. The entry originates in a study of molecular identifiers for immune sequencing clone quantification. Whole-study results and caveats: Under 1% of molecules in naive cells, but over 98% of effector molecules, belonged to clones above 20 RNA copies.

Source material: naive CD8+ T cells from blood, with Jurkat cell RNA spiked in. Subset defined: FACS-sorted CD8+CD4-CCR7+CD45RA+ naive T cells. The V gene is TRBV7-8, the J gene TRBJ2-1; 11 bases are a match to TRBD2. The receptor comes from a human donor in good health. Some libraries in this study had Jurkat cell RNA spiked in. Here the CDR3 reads CASISLAGDYNEQFF. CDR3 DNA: TGTGCCAGCATTTCACTAGCGGGAGATTACAATGAGCAGTTCTTC.